A single sample is the source of the 5 T cell receptor beta chains below, sequenced in a study of molecular identifiers for immune sequencing clone quantification (dated by TCRdb to the late 2010s). The library relied on PCR. Reads for this sample came from an Illumina HiSeq 4000. TCRdb trimmed public reads at Q25 via fastp, called clones via MiXCR and kept in-frame beta chains. Each CDR3 protein gets just one entry, which takes the most common genes and DNA from the rows behind it. The sample table records about 70,000 distinct CDR3 sequences; about a sixth of these occur just once. About 1.5% of the sample is in the top ten clones. The sequenced material came from naive CD8+ T cells from blood, with Jurkat cell RNA spiked in. The cell subset or site tag for this specimen amounts to: FACS-sorted CD8+CD4-CCR7+CD45RA+ naive T cells. The source of these receptors is a human donor in good health. Some libraries in this study had Jurkat cell RNA spiked in.

This clonotype was seen a handful of times. The J gene is TRBJ2-1, the V gene TRBV2; 10 bases align to TRBD2. Germline CDR1 is SNHLY and CDR2 is FYNNEI. Unmatched junction bases numbered 6, after V lost 5 bases and J lost 5 bases. The CDR3 is 15 amino acids. CDR3 protein: CASSSLAGPNNEQFF. CDR3 in DNA: TGTGCCAGCAGTTCACTAGCGGGACCCAACAATGAGCAGTTCTTC.

Comments on this clonotype: This could be a read error, since a much larger clone is one nucleotide away. The chain carries TRBV7-2 and TRBJ2-7; 7 nucleotides agree with TRBD1. The CDR3 spans 15 residues. Germline V gene data show CDR1 as SGHTA and CDR2 as FQGNSA. Germline trimming cut 5 bases from V and 5 bases from J; bases unmatched to any gene: 12. The CDR3 coding sequence is TGTGCCAGCAGCCAGGGAAGGACAGGTACCCACGAGCAGTACTTC. Translated: CASSQGRTGTHEQYF.

In regard to this clonotype: Just one base apart from a much larger clone, this may be a read error. The chain has TRBV27 and TRBJ2-5; D not certain. The CDR3 is made up of 15 amino acids. Deletions cut 2 bases from V and 1 base from J, with 11 bases between. Looked up from germline, CDR1 is MNHEY and CDR2 is SMNVEV (reference sequence). The CDR3 DNA reads as TGTGCCAGCAGTTTACGGGCTGGCGGCCAAGAGACCCAGTACTTC. Amino acids: CASSLRAGGQETQYF.

This clonotype was counted at least ten times. The V and J genes are TRBV12-5 and TRBJ2-5; 16 bases map to TRBD2. From germline, CDR1 is LGHNT and CDR2 FRNRAP. V gave up 1 base and J gave up 4 bases; unmatched junction bases: 6. The CDR3 covers 18 residues. This chain's CDR3 is CASGLDPGLAGGVETQYF. Here the CDR3 DNA reads TGTGCTAGTGGTTTGGACCCGGGACTAGCGGGAGGGGTAGAGACCCAGTACTTC.

This clonotype was observed many times. The chain is built from TRBV7-8 and TRBJ2-7, with 9 bases lining up with TRBD1. The ends lost 2 bases at V and 2 bases at J; junction bases unmatched: 4. The length of the CDR3 is 15 residues. Germline values: CDR1 SGHVS, CDR2 FQNEAQ. CDR3 loop: CASSLPGQGAYEQYF. The CDR3 nucleotides read TGTGCCAGCAGCTTACCGGGACAGGGAGCCTACGAGCAGTACTTC.